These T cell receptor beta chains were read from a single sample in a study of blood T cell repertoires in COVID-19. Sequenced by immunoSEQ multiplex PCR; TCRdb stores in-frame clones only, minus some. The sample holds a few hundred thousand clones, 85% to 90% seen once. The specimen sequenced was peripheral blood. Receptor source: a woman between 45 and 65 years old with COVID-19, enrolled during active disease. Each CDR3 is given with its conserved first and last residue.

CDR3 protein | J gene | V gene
CASSPQAPTNEKLFF | TRBJ1-4 | TRBV18
CASSLDRGEKLFF | TRBJ1-4 | TRBV5-6
CASSAPGLIYEQYF | TRBJ2-7 | TRBV5-4
CASSHGVGGYNEQFF | TRBJ2-1 | TRBV7-9
CASSLWGGSGYTF | TRBJ1-2 | TRBV5-4
CASQSRTSSYEQYF | TRBJ2-7 | TRBV19
CSVETGGAKNIQYF | TRBJ2-4 | TRBV29-1
CASSRQGGTEAFF | TRBJ1-1 | TRBV19
CASSNEPGLAPYNEQFF | TRBJ2-1 | TRBV7-3
CASSVRDRVLNTEAFF | TRBJ1-1 | TRBV9
CSVRPGRPGDTQYF | TRBJ2-3 | TRBV29-1
CASREASGSYNEQFF | TRBJ2-1 | TRBV19
CASSRDRDGYTF | TRBJ1-2 | TRBV7-9
CASSADLLAGEQFF | TRBJ2-1 | TRBV9
CASSYSDRGNEKLFF | TRBJ1-4 | TRBV6-6
CASSSTIDGYTF | TRBJ1-2 | TRBV5-1
CASNAGTLRNYGYTF | TRBJ1-2 | TRBV28
CAWTRERAGSWDEQFF | TRBJ2-1 | TRBV30
CASSQMTGKQETQYF | TRBJ2-5 | TRBV4-1
CASSPQGARISSYNEQFF | TRBJ2-1 | TRBV18
CASSQDPYPSGYTF | TRBJ1-2 | TRBV4-1
CASSSYREDTEAFF | TRBJ1-1 | TRBV19
CASSAASGNYEQYF | TRBJ2-7 | TRBV19
CASRDRGRAANEKLFF | TRBJ1-4 | TRBV19
CSVEGEPGVTEAFF | TRBJ1-1 | TRBV29-1
CASSQGGTASYEQYF | TRBJ2-7 | TRBV4-3
CASSPGQGRSEQFF | TRBJ2-1 | TRBV3-1/TRBV3-2
CASSYSEGPGYGYTF | TRBJ1-2 | TRBV6-5
CASSRTSGSYEQYF | TRBJ2-7 | TRBV3-1/TRBV3-2
CASSVLIGSTNEKLFF | TRBJ1-4 | TRBV5-6
CASSAGLATWADTQYF | TRBJ2-3 | TRBV19
CASSLSAFNEQFF | TRBJ2-1 | TRBV27
CASSSTSGSSYEQYF | TRBJ2-7 | TRBV5-5
CASNRDNNYGYTF | TRBJ1-2 | TRBV2
CAWSVRRTANTEAFF | TRBJ1-1 | TRBV30
CAWSAHFSTSYKYEQYF | TRBJ2-7 | TRBV30
CASSRDRGTTDTQYF | TRBJ2-3 | TRBV6-5
CASSLRQQNTEAFF | TRBJ1-1 | TRBV28
CAWSLGSYNEQFF | TRBJ2-1 | TRBV30
CASSLYPSTGVMF | TRBJ1-4 | TRBV11-2
CASSGPPGLGGTDTQYF | TRBJ2-3 | TRBV9
CASTTDTQYF | TRBJ2-3 | TRBV19
CASSYYEREDGYTF | TRBJ1-2 | TRBV6-5
CASSLSGSSTDTQYF | TRBJ2-3 | TRBV6-5
CASHAGTGGKDGYTF | TRBJ1-2 | TRBV6-5
CASSLGGSNTGELFF | TRBJ2-2 | TRBV7-2
CASSKVSQNRGIYGYTF | TRBJ1-2 | TRBV21-1
CASSYGGKVNTEAFF | TRBJ1-1 | TRBV6-5
CAWSDQGIYGYTF | TRBJ1-2 | TRBV30
CASRKETAQPQHF | TRBJ1-5 | TRBV6-5